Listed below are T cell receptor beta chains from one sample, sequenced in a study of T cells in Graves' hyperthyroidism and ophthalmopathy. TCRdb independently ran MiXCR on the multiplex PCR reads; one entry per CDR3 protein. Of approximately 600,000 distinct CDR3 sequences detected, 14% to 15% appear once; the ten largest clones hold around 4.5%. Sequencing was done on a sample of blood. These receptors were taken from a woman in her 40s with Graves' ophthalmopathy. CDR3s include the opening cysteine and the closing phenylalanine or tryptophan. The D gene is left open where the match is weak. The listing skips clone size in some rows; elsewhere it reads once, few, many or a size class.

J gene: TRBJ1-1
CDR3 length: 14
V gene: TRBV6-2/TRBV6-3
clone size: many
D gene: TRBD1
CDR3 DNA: TGTGCCAGCAGGAAGGGACAGCTGAACACTGAAGCTTTCTTT
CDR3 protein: CASRKGQLNTEAFF

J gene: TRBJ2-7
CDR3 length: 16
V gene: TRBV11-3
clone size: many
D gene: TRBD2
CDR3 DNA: TGTGCCAGCAGCTTCACTAGCGGGAGTGTCTCCTACGAGCAGTACTTC
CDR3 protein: CASSFTSGSVSYEQYF

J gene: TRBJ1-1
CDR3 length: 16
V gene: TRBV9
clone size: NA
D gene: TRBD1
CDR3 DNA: TGTGCCAGCAGCCCCTTTAAGACAGGGTGGTACACTGAAGCTTTCTTT
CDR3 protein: CASSPFKTGWYTEAFF

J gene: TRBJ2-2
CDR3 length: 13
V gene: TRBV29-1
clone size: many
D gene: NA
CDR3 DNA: TGCAGCGTTGTGGCTGGGAACTCCGGGGAGCTGTTTTTT
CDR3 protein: CSVVAGNSGELFF

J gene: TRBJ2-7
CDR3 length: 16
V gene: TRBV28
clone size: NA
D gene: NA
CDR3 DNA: TGTGCCAGTAGTATAGACGCTAAGAAAGGGGGGTACGAGCAGTACTTC
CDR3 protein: CASSIDAKKGGYEQYF

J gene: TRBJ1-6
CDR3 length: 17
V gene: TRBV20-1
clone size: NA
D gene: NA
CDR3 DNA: TGCAGTGCTAGAGATCTCGGGGGGCCGTTTGATAATTCACCCCTCCACTTT
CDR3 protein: CSARDLGGPFDNSPLHF

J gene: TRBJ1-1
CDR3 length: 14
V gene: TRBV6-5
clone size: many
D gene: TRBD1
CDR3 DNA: TGTGCCAGCAGGGGAGGACAGGGGGAAACTGAAGCTTTCTTT
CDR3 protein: CASRGGQGETEAFF

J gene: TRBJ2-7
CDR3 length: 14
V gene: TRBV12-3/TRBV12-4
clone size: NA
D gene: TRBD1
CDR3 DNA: TGTGCCAGCAGTCCCACAGGGGGCGCCTACGAGCAGTACTTC
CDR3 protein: CASSPTGGAYEQYF

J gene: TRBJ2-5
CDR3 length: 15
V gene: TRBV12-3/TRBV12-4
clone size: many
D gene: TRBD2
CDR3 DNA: TGTGCCAGCAGTTTTAGCGGGACCCGCGGGGAGACCCAGTACTTC
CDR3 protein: CASSFSGTRGETQYF

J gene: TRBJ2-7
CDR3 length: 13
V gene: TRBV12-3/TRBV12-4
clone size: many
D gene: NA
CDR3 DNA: TGTGCCAGCAGTTGGGGACCGTACTACGAGCAGTACTTC
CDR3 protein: CASSWGPYYEQYF